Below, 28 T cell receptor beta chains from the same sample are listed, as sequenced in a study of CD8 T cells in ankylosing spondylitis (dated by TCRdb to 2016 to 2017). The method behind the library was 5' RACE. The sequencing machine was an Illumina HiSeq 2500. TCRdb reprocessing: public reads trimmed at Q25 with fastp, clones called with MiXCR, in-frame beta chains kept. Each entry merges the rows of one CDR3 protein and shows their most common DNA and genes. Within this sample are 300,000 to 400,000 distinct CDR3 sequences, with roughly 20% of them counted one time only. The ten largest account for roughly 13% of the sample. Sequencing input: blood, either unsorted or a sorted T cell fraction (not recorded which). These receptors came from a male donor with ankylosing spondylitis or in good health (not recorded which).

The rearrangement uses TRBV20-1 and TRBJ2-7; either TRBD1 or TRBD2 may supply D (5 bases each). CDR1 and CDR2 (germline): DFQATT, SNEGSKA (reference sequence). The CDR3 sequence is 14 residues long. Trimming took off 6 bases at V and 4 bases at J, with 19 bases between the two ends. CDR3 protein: CSADTRGPGYEQYF. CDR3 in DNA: TGCAGTGCAGATACTCGGGGACCCGGGTACGAGCAGTACTTC.

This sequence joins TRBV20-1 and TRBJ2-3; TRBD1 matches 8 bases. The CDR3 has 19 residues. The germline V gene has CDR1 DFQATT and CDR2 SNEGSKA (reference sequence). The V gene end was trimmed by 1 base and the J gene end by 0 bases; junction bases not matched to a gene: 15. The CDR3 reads CSARGHRDRILPSTDTQYF. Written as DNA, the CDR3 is TGCAGTGCTAGAGGCCATCGGGACAGGATTCTTCCTAGCACAGATACGCAGTATTTT.

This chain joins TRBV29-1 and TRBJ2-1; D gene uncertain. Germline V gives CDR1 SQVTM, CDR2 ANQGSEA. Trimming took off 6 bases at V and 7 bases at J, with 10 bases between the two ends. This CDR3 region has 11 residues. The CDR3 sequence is CSVRQGNEQFF. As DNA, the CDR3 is TGCAGCGTCCGACAAGGTAATGAGCAGTTCTTC.

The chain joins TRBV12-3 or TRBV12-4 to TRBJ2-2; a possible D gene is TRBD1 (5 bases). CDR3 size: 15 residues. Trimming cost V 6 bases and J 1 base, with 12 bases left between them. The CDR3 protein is CASRPPRENTGELFF. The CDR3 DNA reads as TGTGCCAGCAGGCCCCCCAGGGAGAACACCGGGGAGCTGTTTTTT.

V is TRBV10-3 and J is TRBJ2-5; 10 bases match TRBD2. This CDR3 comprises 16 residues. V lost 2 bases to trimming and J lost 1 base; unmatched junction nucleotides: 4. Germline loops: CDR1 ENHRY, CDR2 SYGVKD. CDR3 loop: CAISELSGGLQETQYF. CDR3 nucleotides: TGTGCCATCAGTGAGCTTAGCGGGGGGCTCCAAGAGACCCAGTACTTC.

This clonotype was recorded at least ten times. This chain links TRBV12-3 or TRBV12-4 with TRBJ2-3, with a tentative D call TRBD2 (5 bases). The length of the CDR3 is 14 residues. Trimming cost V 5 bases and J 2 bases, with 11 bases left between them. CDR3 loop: CASSPRENTDTQYF. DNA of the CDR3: TGTGCCAGCAGTCCGAGGGAAAACACAGATACGCAGTATTTT.

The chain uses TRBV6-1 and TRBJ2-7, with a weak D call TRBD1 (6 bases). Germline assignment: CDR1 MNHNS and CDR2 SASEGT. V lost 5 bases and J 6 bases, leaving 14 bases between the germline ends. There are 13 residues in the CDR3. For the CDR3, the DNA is TGTGCCAGCAGTACAACCTGGACAGCCGAGCAGTACTTC. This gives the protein CASSTTWTAEQYF.

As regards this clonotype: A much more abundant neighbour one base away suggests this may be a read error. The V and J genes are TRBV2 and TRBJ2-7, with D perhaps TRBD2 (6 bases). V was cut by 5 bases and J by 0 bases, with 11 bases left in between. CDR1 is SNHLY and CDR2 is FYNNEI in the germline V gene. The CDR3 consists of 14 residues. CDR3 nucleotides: TGTGCCAGCAGTTTAGCGGAGAGCTCCTACGAGCAGTACTTC. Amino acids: CASSLAESSYEQYF.

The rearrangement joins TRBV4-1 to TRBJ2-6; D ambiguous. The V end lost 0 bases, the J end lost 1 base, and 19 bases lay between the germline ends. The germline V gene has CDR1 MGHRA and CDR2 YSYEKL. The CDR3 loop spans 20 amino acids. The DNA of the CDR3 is TGCGCCAGCAGCCAAGATACCGCGAGTGTTAGGCCTTCTGGGGCCAACGTCCTGACTTTC. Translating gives CASSQDTASVRPSGANVLTF.

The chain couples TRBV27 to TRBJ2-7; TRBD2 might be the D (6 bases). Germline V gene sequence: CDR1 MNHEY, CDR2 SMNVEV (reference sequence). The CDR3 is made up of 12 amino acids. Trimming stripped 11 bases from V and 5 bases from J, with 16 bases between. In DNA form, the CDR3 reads TGTGCCTCATCTTCGGGGGATAACGAGCAGTACTTC. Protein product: CASSSGDNEQYF.

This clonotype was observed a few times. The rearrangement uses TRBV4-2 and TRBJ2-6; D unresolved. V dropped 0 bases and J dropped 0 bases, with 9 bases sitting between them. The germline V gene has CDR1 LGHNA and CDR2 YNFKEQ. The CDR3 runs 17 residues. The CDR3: CASSQDVGFSGANVLTF. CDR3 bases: TGTGCCAGCAGCCAAGATGTCGGGTTCTCTGGGGCCAACGTCCTGACTTTC.

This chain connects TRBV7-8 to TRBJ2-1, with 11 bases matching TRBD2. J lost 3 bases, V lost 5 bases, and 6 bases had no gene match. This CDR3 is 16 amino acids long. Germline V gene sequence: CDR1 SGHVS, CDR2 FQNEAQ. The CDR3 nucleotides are TGTGCCAGCAGCGAGACTAGCGGGGAATTCTACAATGAGCAGTTCTTC. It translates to CASSETSGEFYNEQFF.

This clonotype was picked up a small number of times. CDR3 DNA: TGCAGCGTTGAAGATTCCCGGGGGGAGCAGTACTTC. Translated: CSVEDSRGEQYF. The chain combines TRBV29-1 with TRBJ2-7; tentative D call: TRBD2 (6 bases). The CDR3 extends over 12 amino acids. V was pared by 0 bases and J by 7 bases, with 10 bases between. Germline lookup yields CDR1 SQVTM and CDR2 ANQGSEA.

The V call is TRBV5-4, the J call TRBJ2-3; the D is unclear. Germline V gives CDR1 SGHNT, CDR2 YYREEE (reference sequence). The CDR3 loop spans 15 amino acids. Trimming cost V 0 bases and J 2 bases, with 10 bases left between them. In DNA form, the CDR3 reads TGTGCCAGCAGCTTGGAAAGGTCCGACACAGATACGCAGTATTTT. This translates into CASSLERSDTDTQYF.

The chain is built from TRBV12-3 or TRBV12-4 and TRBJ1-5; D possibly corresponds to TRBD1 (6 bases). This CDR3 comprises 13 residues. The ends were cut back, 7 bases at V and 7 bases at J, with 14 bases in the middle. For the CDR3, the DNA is TGTGCCAGCACCCGGGGGCGGGGGCAGCCCCAGCATTTT. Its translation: CASTRGRGQPQHF.

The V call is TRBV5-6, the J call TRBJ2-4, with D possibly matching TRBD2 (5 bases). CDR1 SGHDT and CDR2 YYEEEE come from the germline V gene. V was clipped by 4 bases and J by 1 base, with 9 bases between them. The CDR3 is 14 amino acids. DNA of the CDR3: TGTGCCAGCAGCCTTCTAGCCGCCAAAAACATTCAGTACTTC. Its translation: CASSLLAAKNIQYF.

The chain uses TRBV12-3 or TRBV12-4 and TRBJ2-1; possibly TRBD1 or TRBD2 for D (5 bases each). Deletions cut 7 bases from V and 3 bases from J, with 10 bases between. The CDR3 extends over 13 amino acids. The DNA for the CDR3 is TGTGCCAGCACCTCGGGGCTCTACAATGAGCAGTTCTTC. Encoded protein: CASTSGLYNEQFF.

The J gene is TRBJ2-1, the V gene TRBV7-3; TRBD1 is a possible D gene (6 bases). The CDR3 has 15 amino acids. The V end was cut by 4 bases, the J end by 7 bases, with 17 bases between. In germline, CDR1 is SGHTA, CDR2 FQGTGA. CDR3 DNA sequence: TGTGCCAGCAGCTCCCGGGACACCCTTTTGAATGAGCAGTTCTTC. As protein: CASSSRDTLLNEQFF.

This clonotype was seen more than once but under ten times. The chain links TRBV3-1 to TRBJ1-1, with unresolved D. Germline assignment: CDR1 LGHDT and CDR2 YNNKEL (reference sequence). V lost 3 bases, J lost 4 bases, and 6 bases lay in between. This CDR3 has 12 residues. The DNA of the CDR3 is TGTGCCAGCAGCCAGAGGGTCACTGAAGCTTTCTTT. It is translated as CASSQRVTEAFF. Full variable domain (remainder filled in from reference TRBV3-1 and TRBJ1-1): DTAVSQTPKYLVTQMGNDKSIKCEQNLGHDTMYWYKQDSKKFLKIMFSYNNKELIINETVPNRFSPKSPDKAHLNLHINSLELGDSAVYFCASSQRVTEAFFGQGTRLTVV.

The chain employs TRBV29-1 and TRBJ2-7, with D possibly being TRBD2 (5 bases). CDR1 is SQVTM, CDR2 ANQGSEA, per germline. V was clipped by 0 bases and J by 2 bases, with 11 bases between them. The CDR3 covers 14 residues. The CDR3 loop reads CSVEDAEGTYEQYF. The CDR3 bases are TGCAGCGTTGAAGATGCTGAGGGAACCTACGAGCAGTACTTC.

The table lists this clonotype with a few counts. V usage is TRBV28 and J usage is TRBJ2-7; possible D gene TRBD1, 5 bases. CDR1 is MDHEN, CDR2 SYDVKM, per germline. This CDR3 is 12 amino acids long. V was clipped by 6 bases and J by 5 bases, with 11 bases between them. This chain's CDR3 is CASRTWTNEQYF. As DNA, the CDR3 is TGTGCCAGCAGAACTTGGACAAACGAGCAGTACTTC.

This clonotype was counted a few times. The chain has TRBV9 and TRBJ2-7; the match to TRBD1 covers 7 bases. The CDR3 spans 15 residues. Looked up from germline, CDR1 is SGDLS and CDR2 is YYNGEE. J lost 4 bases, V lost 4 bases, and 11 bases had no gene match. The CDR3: CASSPRQGMLYEQYF. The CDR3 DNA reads TGTGCCAGCAGCCCGAGACAGGGTATGTTATACGAGCAGTACTTC.

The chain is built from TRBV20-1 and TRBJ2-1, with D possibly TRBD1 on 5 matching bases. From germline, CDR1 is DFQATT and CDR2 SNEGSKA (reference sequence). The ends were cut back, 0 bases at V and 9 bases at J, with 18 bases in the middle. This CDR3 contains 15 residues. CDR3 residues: CSARDLRTSNSEQFF. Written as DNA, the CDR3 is TGCAGTGCTAGAGATCTACGGACATCAAATAGTGAGCAGTTCTTC.

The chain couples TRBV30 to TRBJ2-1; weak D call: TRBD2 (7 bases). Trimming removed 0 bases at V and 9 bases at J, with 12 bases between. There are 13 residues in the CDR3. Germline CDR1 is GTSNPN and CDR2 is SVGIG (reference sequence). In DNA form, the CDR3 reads TGTGCCTGGAGTGTGGGGGGGCGATCTGAGCAGTTCTTC. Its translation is CAWSVGGRSEQFF.

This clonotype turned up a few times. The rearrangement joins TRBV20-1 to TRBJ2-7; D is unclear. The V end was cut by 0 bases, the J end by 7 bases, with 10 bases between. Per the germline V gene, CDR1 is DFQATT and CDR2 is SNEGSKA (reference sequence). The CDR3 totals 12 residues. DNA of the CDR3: TGCAGTGCTAGAGATGAGTGGACGGAGCAGTACTTC. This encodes CSARDEWTEQYF.

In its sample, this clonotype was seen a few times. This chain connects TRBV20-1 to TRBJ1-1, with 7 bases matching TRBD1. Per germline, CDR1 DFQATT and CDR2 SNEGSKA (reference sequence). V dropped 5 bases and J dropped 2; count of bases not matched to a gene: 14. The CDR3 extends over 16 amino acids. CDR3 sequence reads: CSASSDRVLGNTEAFF. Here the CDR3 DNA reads TGCAGTGCTTCTAGCGACAGGGTCTTAGGAAACACTGAAGCTTTCTTT.

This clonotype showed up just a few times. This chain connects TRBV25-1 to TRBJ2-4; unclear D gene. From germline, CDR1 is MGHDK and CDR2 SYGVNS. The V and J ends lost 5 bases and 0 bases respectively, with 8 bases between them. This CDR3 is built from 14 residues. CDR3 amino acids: CASSSRLAKNIQYF. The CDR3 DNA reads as TGTGCCAGCAGTAGCCGTCTAGCCAAAAACATTCAGTACTTC.

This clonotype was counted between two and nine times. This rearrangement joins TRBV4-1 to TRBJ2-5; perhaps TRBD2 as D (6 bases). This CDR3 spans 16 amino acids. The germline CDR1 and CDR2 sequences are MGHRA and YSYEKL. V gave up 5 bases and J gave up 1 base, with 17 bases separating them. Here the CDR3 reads CASSTPSAGPQETQYF. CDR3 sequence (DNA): TGCGCCAGCAGCACCCCTTCCGCGGGGCCCCAAGAGACCCAGTACTTC.